These 13 T cell receptor beta chains came from one sample sequenced in a study of blood T cell repertoires in COVID-19 (TCRdb year 2020). The library came from the immunoSEQ multiplex PCR assay. TCRdb holds this immuneACCESS table with in-frame rearrangements only. Some clones are missing; in checked studies, unresolved V genes explain under half, and the rest has no known cause. Counted in this sample were about 330,000 clones; 88% of them appeared once. Over 4.5% of the sample belongs to the ten largest clones. Sequences were obtained from PBMCs or T cells enriched from blood (not recorded which). These receptors all stem from a man aged 30 to 45 who had recovered from COVID-19.

This sequence joins TRBV7-3 and TRBJ1-6, with 7 positions matching TRBD1. This CDR3 contains 15 residues. CDR1 is SGHTA and CDR2 is FQGTGA in the germline V gene. Unmatched junction bases numbered 3, after V lost 3 bases and J lost 4 bases. The CDR3 loop is CASSLTGRYNSPLHF. CDR3 DNA: TGTGCCAGCAGCTTGACAGGGAGGTATAATTCACCCCTCCACTTT.

The chain has TRBV9 and TRBJ2-1; D gene unclear. The ends were cut back, 0 bases at V and 0 bases at J, with 4 bases in the middle. The CDR3 loop spans 14 amino acids. From germline, CDR1 is SGDLS and CDR2 YYNGEE. CDR3 DNA sequence: TGTGCCAGCAGCGTAGGTCGCTCCTACAATGAGCAGTTCTTC. Its translation: CASSVGRSYNEQFF. The full variable domain, rest sourced from reference TRBV9 and TRBJ2-1, is DSGVTQTPKHLITATGQRVTLRCSPRSGDLSVYWYQQSLDQGLQFLIQYYNGEERAKGNILERFSAQQFPDLHSELNLSSLELGDSALYFCASSVGRSYNEQFFGPGTRLTVL.

CDR3: CASSQTGLNQPQHF. The CDR3 region has the DNA TGTGCCAGCAGCCAGACAGGCCTCAATCAGCCCCAGCATTTT. The rearrangement joins TRBV6-5 to TRBJ1-5, with D possibly being TRBD1 (6 bases). Trimming removed 6 bases from V and 3 bases from J, with 12 bases in between. This CDR3 has 14 amino acids. Germline CDR1 MNHEY, CDR2 SVGAGI.

The V call is TRBV6-5, the J call TRBJ1-2; no firm D call. Germline V gene data show CDR1 as MNHEY and CDR2 as SVGAGI. The CDR3 sequence is 13 residues long. Trimming removed 2 bases from V and 0 bases from J, with 4 bases in between. The CDR3, as DNA: TGTGCCAGCAGTTACGACACTAACTATGGCTACACCTTC. It yields the protein CASSYDTNYGYTF.

V and J are TRBV5-1 and TRBJ2-5, with 10 bases fitting TRBD2. CDR1 and CDR2 from the germline V gene are SGHRS and YFSETQ. The CDR3 totals 15 residues. Losses at the gene ends were 2 bases for V and 4 bases for J; bases not matched to a gene: 5. The DNA for the CDR3 is TGCGCCAGCAGCTTTGGACTAGCGGTGGGAGAGACCCAGTACTTC. Amino acid sequence: CASSFGLAVGETQYF.

The chain uses TRBV28 and TRBJ1-4; no firm D call. Trimming stripped 3 bases from V and 8 bases from J, with 16 bases between. Germline V gives CDR1 MDHEN, CDR2 SYDVKM. The CDR3 is made up of 15 amino acids. CDR3: CASSFRSLDYEKLFF. The CDR3 DNA reads as TGTGCCAGCAGTTTTCGGAGCTTAGACTACGAAAAACTGTTTTTT.

This clone came up once. The chain carries TRBV10-3 and TRBJ2-7; 9 positions agree with TRBD2. The CDR3 is made up of 15 amino acids. Germline V gene lookup returns CDR1 ENHRY and CDR2 SYGVKD. V lost 3 bases to trimming and J lost 2 bases; unmatched junction nucleotides: 5. The CDR3 sequence is CAISEAAGGPYEQYF. The CDR3 DNA reads as TGTGCCATCAGTGAAGCAGCGGGGGGACCCTACGAGCAGTACTTC.

The rearrangement links TRBV27 to TRBJ1-5; a weak D match, TRBD1 (5 bases). The CDR3 consists of 16 residues. Germline CDR1 and CDR2: MNHEY and SMNVEV (reference sequence). V lost 5 bases and J 3 bases, leaving 17 bases between the germline ends. The CDR3 region is CASSPSRVQVNQPQHF. CDR3 nucleotide sequence: TGTGCCAGCAGTCCGAGTAGAGTACAGGTCAATCAGCCCCAGCATTTT.

The V call is TRBV19, the J call TRBJ1-2, with 8 bases fitting TRBD1. The CDR3 contains 13 residues. Germline V gene lookup returns CDR1 LNHDA and CDR2 SQIVND (reference sequence). With 4 bases clipped from V and 6 bases from J, the junction kept 4 bases outside the gene matches. The CDR3 DNA reads TGTGCCAGTAGTAACAGGGGGTCCAATGGCTACACCTTC. Protein sequence: CASSNRGSNGYTF.

The chain recombines TRBV19 with TRBJ2-7; 9 bases line up with TRBD1. Germline assignment: CDR1 LNHDA and CDR2 SQIVND (reference sequence). With 5 bases clipped from V and 4 bases from J, the junction kept 9 bases outside the gene matches. The CDR3 has 15 residues. CDR3 sequence reads: CASSVTGGEGYEQYF. CDR3 sequence (DNA): TGTGCCAGTAGTGTCACAGGGGGCGAAGGGTACGAGCAGTACTTC.

This chain uses TRBV4-1 with TRBJ2-3, with 7 nucleotides matching TRBD1. Trimming cost V 1 base and J 2 bases; bases outside gene matches: 3. The germline gives CDR1 MGHRA, CDR2 YSYEKL. This CDR3 contains 15 residues. The CDR3 here is CASSQGDRVTDTQYF. CDR3 coding DNA: TGCGCCAGCAGCCAAGGGGACAGAGTCACAGATACGCAGTATTTT.

This rearrangement joins TRBV5-1 to TRBJ1-4; D is undetermined. V lost 2 bases and J lost 4, with 3 bases in between. The CDR3 is 12 amino acids. The germline V gene encodes CDR1 SGHRS and CDR2 YFSETQ. The CDR3 sequence is CASSFSNEKLFF. For the CDR3, the DNA is TGCGCCAGCAGCTTTAGTAATGAAAAACTGTTTTTT.

The chain employs TRBV2 and TRBJ2-3, with no clear D. The CDR3 consists of 13 residues. The germline V gene encodes CDR1 SNHLY and CDR2 FYNNEI. With 5 bases removed from V and 6 bases from J, the gap between germline ends came to 12 bases. The CDR3 DNA follows: TGTGCCAGCAGTCCGACTGGCCCCGATACGCAGTATTTT. Its protein product is CASSPTGPDTQYF.